What follows describes a single T cell receptor (beta chain). Its target is unknown. This entry is derived from a study of cytomegalovirus exposure and HLA in healthy donors. Study conclusions and caveats: In a later analysis, CMV-associated beta chains were mostly HLA-associated, it appeared. One variant, a missense change in DCLRE1C, was linked in a later analysis to TCR beta V- and J-gene trimming. TCR beta sequences numbering 15,000 to 20,000 were associated with HLA alleles at 0.05 false discovery rate in a later analysis.

Researchers ran the PCR with 60 Vbeta and 13 Jbeta primers. The table came from immunoSEQ multiplex PCR; TCRdb's copy has only in-frame clones and leaves some out. The table lists some 270,000 clones, about 80% of them singletons. This sequence originates from a girl aged 2 to 9 in good health and CMV-seronegative. The sample taken for sequencing was PBMCs.

Here the CDR3 DNA reads TGCAGCGTTGGGGGGGGATCAGAGACCCAGTACTTC. As protein: CSVGGGSETQYF. This chain joins TRBV29-1 and TRBJ2-5; 7 positions agree with TRBD2. The CDR3 extends over 12 amino acids. The V segment lost 4 bases and the J segment 4 bases; nucleotides outside the gene matches: 3. The germline CDR1 and CDR2 sequences are SQVTM and ANQGSEA.